The entry that follows covers one T cell receptor (beta chain) sequence. The antigen remains undetermined. The germline V gene has CDR1 GTSNPN and CDR2 SVGIG (reference sequence). This CDR3 region has 13 residues. Deletions cut 1 base from V and 1 base from J, with 6 bases between. These data originate in a study of CD8 T cells in Susac syndrome. Reverse transcription of roughly 0.5 to 1 ug RNA was carried out with random hexamers. TCRdb processed the immunoSEQ multiplex PCR reads anew with MiXCR; each CDR3 protein has one entry. Here the sample spans 190,000 or so distinct CDR3 sequences, about 95% being singletons. Findings of the study overall: By the study's own acknowledgment, its TCR sequencing and HLA analysis included relatively few individuals.

This chain uses TRBV30 with TRBJ2-3; TRBD1 might be the D (6 bases). Sequenced material: CD4+ T cells from PBMCs. This TCR came from a human donor with multiple sclerosis. CDR3 in DNA: TGTGCCTGGAGTGGGACAGGCACAGATACGCAGTATTTT. Translated: CAWSGTGTDTQYF.